Listed here are 16 T cell receptor beta chains from one sample, sequenced in a study of beta chain features in type 1 diabetes. As every portion of the isolated RNA was reverse transcribed, the sequencing read expressed TCRB transcripts. Profiled with immunoSEQ multiplex PCR; TCRdb holds only in-frame clones, not every one. The sample records about 290,000 clones, around 7.8% being singletons. Sequencing was performed on central memory CD4+ T cells from blood. The receptor set was obtained from a woman in her late teens or twenties in good health.

The rearrangement links TRBV19 to TRBJ1-2; 7 bases fit TRBD1. J was trimmed by 0 bases and V by 5 bases; bases with no gene match: 6. The V gene's germline CDR1 is LNHDA and CDR2 SQIVND (reference sequence). The CDR3 runs to 15 residues. CDR3 residues: CASSPSGTANYGYTF. CDR3 bases: TGTGCCAGTAGTCCCTCCGGGACAGCTAACTATGGCTACACCTTC.

This clone occurred a few times. V and J are TRBV4-2 and TRBJ1-2, with TRBD1 as a possible D gene (5 bases). The CDR3 contains 15 residues. CDR1 is LGHNA and CDR2 is YNFKEQ in the germline V gene. V was trimmed by 2 bases and J by 6 bases, leaving 16 bases between them. The CDR3 reads CASSQNEGTTHGYTF. The CDR3 coding sequence is TGTGCCAGCAGCCAAAATGAGGGGACCACACATGGCTACACCTTC.

The chain couples TRBV20-1 to TRBJ2-3; D is perhaps TRBD2 (5 bases). Germline CDR1 reads DFQATT; CDR2 reads SNEGSKA (reference sequence). The CDR3 consists of 11 residues. The V gene lost 5 bases and the J gene lost 10 bases, with 13 bases spanning the gap. In DNA, the CDR3 is TGCAGTGCTTACCGGGAAGGCTCGCAGTATTTT. This encodes CSAYREGSQYF.

Worth noting for this clone: With only one base between it and a far larger clone, this is likely a read error. Other DNA sequences in this specimen translate into the identical CDR3. J is TRBJ1-1 and V is TRBV30, with a weak D call TRBD1 (5 bases). The CDR3 covers 12 residues. Trimming stripped 0 bases from V and 8 bases from J, with 10 bases between. Germline V lookup: CDR1 GTSNPN, CDR2 SVGIG (reference sequence). The CDR3 nucleotides are TGTGCCTGGAGTGTAGATGGGGCGGAAGCTTTCTTT. It translates to CAWSVDGAEAFF.

V usage is TRBV15 and J usage is TRBJ2-4, with 7 bases that match TRBD2. Trimming removed 4 bases from V and 0 bases from J; junction bases left unmatched: 9. The CDR3 is made up of 17 amino acids. Per the germline V gene, CDR1 is LNHNV and CDR2 is YYDKDF (reference sequence). CDR3 nucleotides: TGTGCCACCAGCACTTTGGGGGGGTCGATAGCCAAAAACATTCAGTACTTC. This codes for CATSTLGGSIAKNIQYF.

This clone has more than one count but fewer than ten. J is TRBJ2-1 and V is TRBV12-5; 10 nucleotides align to TRBD1. Germline V gene lookup returns CDR1 LGHNT and CDR2 FRNRAP. CDR3 length equals 15 residues. Losses at the gene ends were 6 bases for V and 7 bases for J; bases not matched to a gene: 9. This CDR3 reads CASGPGQGGMNEQFF. For the CDR3, the DNA is TGTGCTAGTGGCCCTGGACAGGGGGGAATGAATGAGCAGTTCTTC.

The chain recombines TRBV7-3 with TRBJ2-3, with D possibly TRBD2 on 6 matching bases. V was shortened by 3 bases and J by 2 bases, with 12 bases between the two germline ends. The CDR3 has 15 amino acids. Germline V lookup: CDR1 SGHTA, CDR2 FQGTGA. Written as DNA, the CDR3 is TGTGCCAGCAGCTTCGTGGCGGGAACCACAGATACGCAGTATTTT. Its protein is CASSFVAGTTDTQYF.

This clone was seen more than once but under ten times. The CDR3 region is CASSYRSGGSGNTIYF. CDR3 sequence (DNA): TGTGCCAGCAGTTACCGTTCAGGAGGCTCTGGAAACACCATATATTTT. The rearrangement links TRBV6-6 to TRBJ1-3; no reliable D call. This CDR3 spans 16 amino acids. Looked up from germline, CDR1 is MNHNY and CDR2 is SVGAGI (reference sequence). V lost 2 bases, J lost 0 bases, and 11 bases lay in between.

This chain uses TRBV5-6 with TRBJ1-5; TRBD1 agrees at 8 bases. This CDR3 is 17 amino acids long. Germline V lookup: CDR1 SGHDT, CDR2 YYEEEE. Trimming took 0 bases from V and 1 from J; bases not matched to a gene: 6. Written as DNA, the CDR3 is TGTGCCAGCAGCTTGGCAGGGGACAGGAGAAGCAATCAGCCCCAGCATTTT. Translation gives CASSLAGDRRSNQPQHF. Based on the CDR3 plus reference TRBV5-6 and TRBJ1-5, the full variable domain is DAGVTQSPTHLIKTRGQQVTLRCSPKSGHDTVSWYQQALGQGPQFIFQYYEEEERQRGNFPDRFSGHQFPNYSSELNVNALLLGDSALYLCASSLAGDRRSNQPQHFGDGTRLSIL.

In its sample, this clone was seen many times. The chain joins TRBV25-1 to TRBJ2-4; perhaps D is TRBD1 or TRBD2 (5 bases each). From germline, CDR1 is MGHDK and CDR2 SYGVNS. V shed 8 bases and J shed 16 bases, with 18 bases lying between them. This CDR3 is built from 11 residues. This CDR3 is CASGDRSKGYF. In DNA form, the CDR3 reads TGTGCCAGCGGGGACCGAAGTAAGGGCTACTTC.

This clone came up a few times. V gene TRBV16 combines with J gene TRBJ1-2; 7 nucleotides match TRBD1. Germline-derived CDR1 and CDR2 are KGHSY and FQNENV. The CDR3 spans 13 residues. V shed 4 bases and J 8 bases; nucleotides not matched to a gene: 7. The CDR3 sequence is CASSPSTGYGYTF. The CDR3 DNA sequence: TGTGCCAGCAGCCCCTCGACAGGGTACGGCTACACCTTC.

This rearrangement joins TRBV18 to TRBJ2-5; 7 bases are shared with TRBD1. CDR1 is KGHSH and CDR2 is LQKENI in the germline V gene. J gave up 3 bases and V 2 bases, and 3 bases lay outside the gene matches. CDR3 length equals 14 residues. The CDR3 DNA follows: TGTGCCAGCTCACCAAACAGGGGAGAAGAGACCCAGTACTTC. Its translation: CASSPNRGEETQYF.

This rearrangement joins TRBV20-1 to TRBJ2-1; D gene uncertain. The CDR3 covers 10 residues. Germline V gene data show CDR1 as DFQATT and CDR2 as SNEGSKA (reference sequence). V lost 3 bases, J lost 10 bases, and 7 bases lay in between. The CDR3 reads CSASPLEQFF. In DNA, the CDR3 is TGCAGTGCTAGTCCATTGGAGCAGTTCTTC.

This clone was counted between two and nine times. Within the sample, other DNA sequences also encode this same CDR3. The chain combines TRBV18 with TRBJ2-7; TRBD1 or TRBD2 may be the D gene (6 bases each). The CDR3 sequence is 14 residues long. Germline CDR1 and CDR2: KGHSH and LQKENI. The V end was cut by 0 bases, the J end by 4 bases, with 10 bases between. CDR3 nucleotides: TGTGCCAGCTCACCACCCGGGGGCGGTTACGAGCAGTACTTC. Protein product: CASSPPGGGYEQYF.

This clone was observed a handful of times. Within the sample, other DNA sequences also encode this same CDR3. J is TRBJ1-3 and V is TRBV18, with D hard to call. With 2 bases removed from V and 0 bases from J, the gap between germline ends came to 2 bases. The germline gives CDR1 KGHSH, CDR2 LQKENI. The CDR3 totals 13 residues. The CDR3 here is CASSPDSGNTIYF. The CDR3 coding sequence is TGTGCCAGCTCACCAGACTCTGGAAACACCATATATTTT.

The V call is TRBV6-5, the J call TRBJ1-2; 9 bases are a match to TRBD1. Trimming removed 6 bases from V and 7 bases from J; junction bases left unmatched: 6. The CDR3 runs to 13 residues. Germline CDR1 MNHEY, CDR2 SVGAGI. CDR3 sequence: CASRGTGKSGYTF. CDR3 bases: TGTGCCAGCAGAGGGACAGGGAAGTCTGGCTACACCTTC.